This T cell receptor (beta chain) came from a study of Graves' ophthalmopathy and Graves' hyperthyroidism. Study as a whole: A follow-up of 18 months without ophthalmopathy meant that hyperthyroidism was stable.

Amplification of TCR beta CDR3 regions used RNA transcripts. RT-PCR with HTBI primers came first, then second-round multiplex PCR. A single record per CDR3 protein comes from TCRdb applying MiXCR to the multiplex PCR reads. The table lists around 1,000,000 distinct CDR3 sequences, approximately 35% of them singletons. Study outcomes and limitations: The blood repertoire also included most expanded thyroid clonotypes above 0.001 frequency.

Concerning this clonotype itself: Its matching antigen is unknown.

Germline V lookup: CDR1 SGHVS, CDR2 FQNEAQ. Trimming pared 8 bases from V and 5 bases from J, leaving 12 bases between. This CDR3 has 12 residues. This sequence joins TRBV7-8 and TRBJ2-5, with D maybe TRBD2 (5 bases). The specimen sequenced was peripheral blood or thyroid tissue (not recorded which). The sequence was collected from an adult man with Graves' hyperthyroidism. CDR3 coding DNA: TGTGCCAGCGAGATCGGGGTGGAGACCCAGTACTTC. Amino acid sequence: CASEIGVETQYF.